These T cell receptor beta chains were read from a single sample in a study of blood T cell repertoires in COVID-19. Using immunoSEQ multiplex PCR, the repertoire was profiled, and TCRdb retains in-frame clones only, with some absent. The sample yields 100,000 or so clones, roughly 79% seen once. The source material was peripheral blood. The receptor set was obtained from a human donor in a cohort sampled during active COVID-19. Each CDR3 is given with its conserved first and last residue.

TRBV6-5	TRBJ1-5	CASIYGGFGQPQHF
TRBV9	TRBJ1-1	CASSVGEGLNTEAFF
TRBV4-1	TRBJ2-3	CASSQGEGTQYF
TRBV12-3/TRBV12-4	TRBJ2-3	CASSFPSGGVHF
TRBV6-2/TRBV6-3	TRBJ1-5	CASSRQFNQPQHF
TRBV3-1/TRBV3-2	TRBJ1-2	CASSQGEGIYGYTF
TRBV29-1	TRBJ2-7	CSVDFLGGGVGEQYF
TRBV9	TRBJ2-2	CASSERGAPSTGELFF
TRBV10-3	TRBJ2-3	CAISESGTSGVQYF
TRBV4-3	TRBJ1-5	CASSQGQGASGNQPQHF
TRBV19	TRBJ2-1	CASSREDRAYNEQFF
TRBV19	TRBJ2-4	CASSIGLAGGLAKNIQYF
TRBV7-8	TRBJ2-5	CASSQRQGAWETQYF
TRBV7-2	TRBJ1-1	CASSLVHGTGSEAFF
TRBV6-6	TRBJ1-2	CASSSTGDYGYTF
TRBV5-1	TRBJ2-1	CASSYSGLAGVYNEQFF
TRBV15	TRBJ2-5	CATSRVAGLQETQYF
TRBV5-8	TRBJ2-7	CASSLETGRHEQYF
TRBV5-1	TRBJ2-7	CASSPLNVYEQYF
TRBV5-6	TRBJ1-1	CASSIQAGPAFF
TRBV4-2	TRBJ2-5	CASSQVQSGSFTVETQYF
TRBV6-5	TRBJ1-1	CASSRVMNTEAFF
TRBV14	TRBJ1-2	CASSHPGGQGRLWGYTF
TRBV6-8	TRBJ1-2	CASSPRDRAYGYTF
TRBV6-5	TRBJ1-2	CASSARTGAFYGYTF
TRBV5-4	TRBJ1-2	CASSLLQGNYGYTF
TRBV6-2/TRBV6-3	TRBJ2-4	CASSYRLAGLAKNIQYF
TRBV29-1	TRBJ1-2	CSVVWPGEHGYTF
TRBV7-2	TRBJ1-6	CASSLSPNSPLHF
TRBV6-5	TRBJ2-6	CASSYSLRGGANVLTF
TRBV7-2	TRBJ1-6	CASSLNGLNNSPLHF
TRBV15	TRBJ2-3	CATSTLNFGTDTQYF
TRBV9	TRBJ1-4	CASSETRGPVEKLFF
TRBV30	TRBJ2-1	CAWSAYEAGDYNEQFF
TRBV27	TRBJ2-4	CASRVPGEKNIQYF
TRBV7-3	TRBJ1-1	CASSFSVRANTEAFF
TRBV6-2/TRBV6-3	TRBJ1-6	CASSYSKGRALYNSPLHF
TRBV19	TRBJ1-4	CASSHDRSGEKLFF
TRBV18	TRBJ1-1	CASSVDRGLSEAFF
TRBV7-8	TRBJ2-1	CASSLTRGADNEQFF
TRBV4-1	TRBJ1-2	CASSLPGQGLRGYTF
TRBV11-3	TRBJ2-2	CASSLRRESTGELFF
TRBV20-1	TRBJ1-1	CSVRENTEAFF
TRBV3-1/TRBV3-2	TRBJ2-7	CASSQDWTGGSYEQYF
TRBV6-2/TRBV6-3	TRBJ2-5	CASSYSTGSKETQYF
TRBV28	TRBJ2-7	CASSDRGTSGHYEQYF
TRBV25-1	TRBJ2-7	CASRGDRSSYEQYF
TRBV19	TRBJ2-2	CAIAEVAGGTGELFF
TRBV6-5	TRBJ1-2	CASRPTGTGDYGYTF
TRBV7-7	TRBJ2-6	CASSLDSTSGANVLTF